Following are 30 T cell receptor beta chains from one sample sequenced in a study of PD-1 blockade in mismatch repair-deficient tumors. The assay was immunoSEQ multiplex PCR, and TCRdb's table has in-frame clones only and misses some. The profile shows approximately 51,000 clones, 81% of them singletons. The specimen was peripheral blood, collected roughly 19 weeks after starting pembrolizumab. Receptor source: an adult with mismatch repair-deficient cancer.

The V call is TRBV19, the J call TRBJ1-2; TRBD1 agrees at 11 bases. J lost 7 bases, V lost 1 base, and 14 bases had no gene match. The CDR3 is 18 amino acids. CDR1 LNHDA and CDR2 SQIVND come from the germline V gene (reference sequence). CDR3 loop: CASSIAPWRDRGVSGYTF. The DNA of the CDR3 is TGTGCCAGTAGTATAGCCCCCTGGAGGGACAGGGGGGTATCTGGCTACACCTTC.

This chain joins TRBV11-2 and TRBJ2-7; D remains ambiguous. CDR1 is SGHAT, CDR2 FQNNGV, per germline. Trimming shortened V by 1 base and J by 6 bases, and 16 bases separated the two germline ends. The CDR3 is made up of 15 amino acids. CDR3 in amino acids: CASSLGRHPSAEQYF. The CDR3 DNA sequence: TGTGCCAGCAGCTTAGGAAGGCACCCGTCCGCCGAGCAGTACTTC.

The chain combines TRBV5-4 with TRBJ2-7; TRBD1 aligns across 8 bases. The V gene's germline CDR1 is SGHNT and CDR2 YYREEE (reference sequence). The CDR3 length is 16 residues. Unmatched junction bases numbered 16, after V lost 7 bases and J lost 4 bases. The CDR3 spells CASQGQGGLGIYEQYF. The CDR3 coding sequence is TGTGCCAGCCAAGGACAGGGTGGGTTGGGGATTTACGAGCAGTACTTC.

This clone was seen a handful of times. This sequence joins TRBV7-8 and TRBJ1-2; D not certain. V was shortened by 1 base and J by 4 bases, with 10 bases between the two germline ends. Germline assignment: CDR1 SGHVS and CDR2 FQNEAQ. The CDR3 spans 14 residues. The CDR3 loop reads CASSLVSDPYGYTF. CDR3 bases: TGTGCCAGCAGCTTAGTATCGGACCCCTATGGCTACACCTTC.

The chain links TRBV13 to TRBJ1-1, with 8 positions matching TRBD1. This CDR3 contains 13 residues. Germline-derived CDR1 and CDR2 are PRHDT and FYEKMQ (reference sequence). Germline trimming cut 3 bases from V and 4 bases from J; bases unmatched to any gene: 1. As DNA, the CDR3 is TGTGCCAGCAGCTTTCAGGGGGCCACTGAAGCTTTCTTT. Translation gives CASSFQGATEAFF.

The chain is built from TRBV6-1 and TRBJ1-2, with 8 bases that match TRBD1. V dropped 3 bases and J dropped 2; count of bases not matched to a gene: 2. CDR3 length equals 14 residues. CDR1 is MNHNS and CDR2 is SASEGT in the germline V gene. CDR3 sequence (DNA): TGTGCCAGCAGTGAGGACAGGGCAAACTATGGCTACACCTTC. It is translated as CASSEDRANYGYTF.

V usage is TRBV7-2 and J usage is TRBJ2-7, with TRBD2 matching over 8 bases. The V gene end was trimmed by 5 bases and the J gene end by 5 bases; junction bases not matched to a gene: 20. Germline CDR1 and CDR2: SGHTA and FQGNSA. The CDR3 loop spans 18 amino acids. CDR3 protein: CASSQWWETGTSRDEQYF. The CDR3 DNA reads TGTGCCAGCAGCCAGTGGTGGGAGACCGGGACTAGTAGAGACGAGCAGTACTTC.

This clone was recorded a few times. The chain employs TRBV6-4 and TRBJ2-1, with D hard to call. Germline loops: CDR1 MRHNA, CDR2 SNTAGT. The CDR3 runs to 13 residues. The V end lost 7 bases, the J end lost 4 bases, and 11 bases lay between the germline ends. CDR3 DNA sequence: TGTGCCAGCATTACCGACAAGTACAATGAGCAGTTCTTC. As protein: CASITDKYNEQFF.

The chain joins TRBV7-9 to TRBJ2-7; D tentatively reads TRBD1 or TRBD2 (5 bases each). V lost 7 bases to trimming and J lost 5 bases, with 12 bases between them. This CDR3 comprises 12 residues. Germline lookup yields CDR1 SEHNR and CDR2 FQNEAQ (reference sequence). The DNA of the CDR3 is TGTGCCAGCACCCGGGACCAACACGAGCAGTACTTC. As protein: CASTRDQHEQYF.

The V and J genes are TRBV16 and TRBJ2-5, with D possibly being TRBD1 (5 bases). The CDR3 extends over 15 amino acids. Germline loops: CDR1 KGHSY, CDR2 FQNENV. V lost 4 bases, J lost 2 bases, and 14 bases lay in between. CDR3 protein: CASSPQQGGQETQYF. The CDR3 DNA is TGTGCCAGCAGCCCACAGCAGGGTGGACAAGAGACCCAGTACTTC.

The chain couples TRBV5-6 to TRBJ2-7; TRBD1 aligns across 8 bases. The CDR3 loop spans 15 amino acids. V shed 1 base and J 2 bases; nucleotides not matched to a gene: 5. The germline gives CDR1 SGHDT, CDR2 YYEEEE. The DNA for the CDR3 is TGTGCCAGCAGCTTGACAGGGGGAAGCCCCTACGAGCAGTACTTC. It encodes CASSLTGGSPYEQYF.

This rearrangement joins TRBV18 to TRBJ1-4; weak D call: TRBD1 (6 bases). CDR3 length equals 17 residues. The V end lost 3 bases, the J end lost 1 base, and 15 bases lay between the germline ends. Germline V CDR1 and CDR2: KGHSH, LQKENI. CDR3 sequence reads: CASSPKGGAGTNEKLFF. CDR3 bases: TGTGCCAGCTCACCTAAAGGGGGGGCCGGAACTAATGAAAAACTGTTTTTT.

V and J are TRBV6-1 and TRBJ2-7; D unclear. The CDR3 length is 15 residues. Trimming pared 7 bases from V and 5 bases from J, leaving 21 bases between. Per germline, CDR1 MNHNS and CDR2 SASEGT. The DNA for the CDR3 is TGTGCCAGCATTCCCCAAACCAGGTTCAGTCACGAGCAGTACTTC. As protein: CASIPQTRFSHEQYF.

Comment on this clone: Other DNA sequences within the sample encode an identical CDR3. The chain uses TRBV9 and TRBJ2-6, with D uncertain. V lost 0 bases, J lost 0 bases, and 10 bases lay in between. CDR3 length: 17 amino acids. CDR1 and CDR2 from the germline V gene are SGDLS and YYNGEE. CDR3 in amino acids: CASSVASGSSGANVLTF. For the CDR3, the DNA is TGTGCCAGCAGCGTAGCGTCAGGCAGCTCTGGGGCCAACGTCCTGACTTTC.

The rearrangement joins TRBV5-1 to TRBJ2-5; 11 bases map to TRBD2. The CDR3 is 15 amino acids. Germline values: CDR1 SGHRS, CDR2 YFSETQ. After removal of 4 bases from V and 4 bases from J, the junction contained 6 bases not matched to a gene. The CDR3 loop reads CASSPGLAEGETQYF. The CDR3 region has the DNA TGCGCCAGCAGCCCGGGACTAGCGGAAGGAGAGACCCAGTACTTC.

The rearrangement joins TRBV19 to TRBJ2-1, with 9 bases aligning to TRBD2. CDR3 size: 17 residues. The V segment lost 7 bases and the J segment 0 bases; nucleotides outside the gene matches: 10. Germline CDR1 is LNHDA and CDR2 is SQIVND (reference sequence). The CDR3 region has the DNA TGTGCCAGTAAACTAGCGGGCCTAACCACCTCCTACAATGAGCAGTTCTTC. Translating gives CASKLAGLTTSYNEQFF. The entire variable domain, with the rest obtained from reference TRBV19 and TRBJ2-1, is as follows: DGGITQSPKYLFRKEGQNVTLSCEQNLNHDAMYWYRQDPGQGLRLIYYSQIVNDFQKGDIAEGYSVSREKKESFPLTVTSAQKNPTAFYLCASKLAGLTTSYNEQFFGPGTRLTVL.

This sequence joins TRBV30 and TRBJ2-7; 9 nucleotides agree with TRBD2. CDR1 and CDR2 from the germline V gene are GTSNPN and SVGIG (reference sequence). Unmatched junction bases numbered 5, after V lost 1 base and J lost 7 bases. The CDR3 has 13 residues. CDR3 DNA sequence: TGTGCCTGGAGTGGCGGGAGGGCCTGGGAGCAGTACTTC. Translating it yields CAWSGGRAWEQYF.

The V call is TRBV5-4, the J call TRBJ2-5; D might be TRBD1 (5 bases). Per the germline V gene, CDR1 is SGHNT and CDR2 is YYREEE (reference sequence). Trimming removed 1 base at V and 4 bases at J, with 11 bases between. There are 14 residues in the CDR3. The CDR3 sequence is CASSLRAQGETQYF. The CDR3 nucleotides read TGTGCCAGCAGCTTGAGGGCCCAGGGAGAGACCCAGTACTTC.

V usage is TRBV27 and J usage is TRBJ2-6; D gene unclear. Trimming cost V 5 bases and J 0 bases, with 11 bases left between them. The CDR3 consists of 16 residues. Germline V gives CDR1 MNHEY, CDR2 SMNVEV (reference sequence). The CDR3 sequence is CASSSLISSGANVLTF. In nucleotides, the CDR3 is TGTGCCAGCAGTAGTCTCATAAGCTCTGGGGCCAACGTCCTGACTTTC. Using reference TRBV27 and TRBJ2-6 for the parts outside the CDR3, the full variable domain is EAQVTQNPRYLITVTGKKLTVTCSQNMNHEYMSWYRQDPGLGLRQIYYSMNVEVTDKGDVPEGYKVSRKEKRNFPLILESPSPNQTSLYFCASSSLISSGANVLTFGAGSRLTVL.

The chain carries TRBV13 and TRBJ2-7, with 13 positions matching TRBD2. Germline values: CDR1 PRHDT, CDR2 FYEKMQ (reference sequence). J gave up 9 bases and V 6 bases, and 11 bases lay outside the gene matches. The CDR3 totals 15 residues. DNA for the CDR3: TGTGCCAGCAGTTTTGCCGGGACTAGCGGGACGGGGCAGTACTTC. Its translation is CASSFAGTSGTGQYF.

CDR3 in amino acids: CASSIGGYNEQFF. DNA for the CDR3: TGTGCCAGTAGTATAGGGGGCTACAATGAGCAGTTCTTC. This sequence joins TRBV19 and TRBJ2-1; D not resolved. V lost 1 base and J lost 3, with 4 bases in between. The CDR3 is 13 residues long. Germline V gene sequence: CDR1 LNHDA, CDR2 SQIVND (reference sequence).

This clone has more than one count but fewer than ten. The rearrangement joins TRBV6-6 to TRBJ2-1, with D maybe TRBD1 (5 bases). CDR3 size: 16 residues. V lost 2 bases and J lost 1, with 12 bases in between. Germline CDR1 reads MNHNY; CDR2 reads SVGAGI (reference sequence). The chain's CDR3 is CASSYGRAESYNEQFF. CDR3 nucleotide sequence: TGTGCCAGCAGTTACGGCAGGGCCGAATCCTACAATGAGCAGTTCTTC.

This chain uses TRBV14 with TRBJ2-3, with a weak D call TRBD2 (5 bases). There are 15 residues in the CDR3. Looked up from germline, CDR1 is SGHDN and CDR2 is FVKESK. Between the trimmed V and J ends, which lost 5 bases and 4 bases, there was a span of 16 bases. DNA of the CDR3: TGTGCCAGCAGCGACTTTGGGAGAGCTCCAGATACGCAGTATTTT. Translated: CASSDFGRAPDTQYF.

In DNA, the CDR3 is TGTGCCAGCAGTTATAACCTAGCGACACAAGAGACCCAGTACTTC. Translating gives CASSYNLATQETQYF. The chain recombines TRBV6-6 with TRBJ2-5; TRBD2 might be the D (6 bases). Trimming left V 3 bases short and J 2 bases short, with 13 bases between. This CDR3 is 15 amino acids long. Germline assignment: CDR1 MNHNY and CDR2 SVGAGI (reference sequence).

The rearrangement joins TRBV2 to TRBJ1-2; D is ambiguous. Trimming removed 8 bases from V and 4 bases from J, with 14 bases in between. Germline V gene lookup returns CDR1 SNHLY and CDR2 FYNNEI. This CDR3 comprises 13 residues. The CDR3 reads CASGVELTYGYTF. As DNA, the CDR3 is TGTGCCAGCGGGGTCGAGCTAACCTATGGCTACACCTTC.

This chain joins TRBV5-6 and TRBJ1-3; the D is unclear. V lost 2 bases to trimming and J lost 0 bases, with 6 bases between them. Germline loops: CDR1 SGHDT, CDR2 YYEEEE. This CDR3 contains 14 residues. The CDR3 sequence: CASSFGSSGNTIYF. The CDR3, as DNA: TGTGCCAGCAGCTTCGGCAGCTCTGGAAACACCATATATTTT. The complete variable domain, with remaining parts taken from reference TRBV5-6 and TRBJ1-3, reads DAGVTQSPTHLIKTRGQQVTLRCSPKSGHDTVSWYQQALGQGPQFIFQYYEEEERQRGNFPDRFSGHQFPNYSSELNVNALLLGDSALYLCASSFGSSGNTIYFGEGSWLTVV.

The chain is built from TRBV29-1 and TRBJ2-7, with 12 bases lining up with TRBD1. In germline, CDR1 is SQVTM, CDR2 ANQGSEA. J lost 5 bases, V lost 0 bases, and 11 bases had no gene match. The CDR3 has 17 residues. CDR3: CSVEDTGTGGFGNEQYF. The CDR3 DNA reads TGCAGCGTTGAAGATACCGGGACAGGGGGCTTTGGGAACGAGCAGTACTTC.

The gene calls are TRBV27 and TRBJ2-7; D unresolved. V was cut by 2 bases and J by 3 bases, with 14 bases left in between. CDR1 is MNHEY and CDR2 is SMNVEV in the germline V gene (reference sequence). There are 15 residues in the CDR3. CDR3 nucleotide sequence: TGTGCCAGCAGTTTACGGTCAGGCCACCTCTACGAGCAGTACTTC. Protein sequence: CASSLRSGHLYEQYF.

This chain uses TRBV7-9 with TRBJ2-3; D not certain. There are 13 residues in the CDR3. V lost 5 bases and J 4 bases, leaving 10 bases between the germline ends. Germline V gene sequence: CDR1 SEHNR, CDR2 FQNEAQ (reference sequence). The CDR3: CASSPPLADTQYF. CDR3 in DNA: TGTGCCAGCAGCCCCCCACTGGCAGATACGCAGTATTTT.

This chain joins TRBV30 and TRBJ1-1; D is ambiguous. CDR1 is GTSNPN and CDR2 is SVGIG in the germline V gene (reference sequence). The V end lost 1 base, the J end lost 5 bases, and 11 bases lay between the germline ends. This CDR3 has 13 amino acids. The DNA of the CDR3 is TGTGCCTGGAGTGCACATCGAGAGACTGAAGCTTTCTTT. Protein: CAWSAHRETEAFF.